Listed here are 15 T cell receptor beta chains from one sample, sequenced in a study of blood T cell repertoires in COVID-19. Profiling relied on immunoSEQ multiplex PCR, and the TCRdb table lists in-frame clones only, not all of them. This table has 250,000 to 350,000 clones, roughly 90% appearing once. Sequencing was done on a sample of PBMCs or T cells enriched from blood (not recorded which). These receptors came from a woman between 45 and 60 years old who had been exposed to COVID-19.

This chain connects TRBV4-1 to TRBJ2-5, with TRBD2 identical over 7 bases. Per the germline V gene, CDR1 is MGHRA and CDR2 is YSYEKL. After removal of 1 base from V and 5 bases from J, the junction contained 10 bases not matched to a gene. The CDR3 spans 16 residues. The CDR3: CASSQVYPGAGETQYF. In nucleotides, the CDR3 is TGCGCCAGCAGCCAAGTTTACCCAGGAGCGGGGGAGACCCAGTACTTC.

The J gene is TRBJ2-5, the V gene TRBV13; 8 bases agree with TRBD2. The CDR3 runs 14 residues. CDR1 PRHDT and CDR2 FYEKMQ come from the germline V gene (reference sequence). J was trimmed by 5 bases and V by 6 bases; bases with no gene match: 8. The CDR3 nucleotides read TGTGCCAGCAGGCCCGCGGGGGGCAGGGAGACCCAGTACTTC. This gives the protein CASRPAGGRETQYF. The variable domain in full, completed from reference TRBV13 and TRBJ2-5, reads AAGVIQSPRHLIKEKRETATLKCYPIPRHDTVYWYQQGPGQDPQFLISFYEKMQSDKGSIPDRFSAQQFSDYHSELNMSSLELGDSALYFCASRPAGGRETQYFGPGTRLLVL.

This chain connects TRBV7-2 to TRBJ2-1; possibly TRBD1 for D (6 bases). This CDR3 comprises 16 residues. The germline V and J ends were trimmed by 3 bases and 2 bases, with 14 bases remaining between them. Germline CDR1 reads SGHTA; CDR2 reads FQGNSA. This CDR3 reads CASSFIWGRAYNEQFF. The CDR3, as DNA: TGTGCCAGCAGCTTTATCTGGGGGCGCGCCTACAATGAGCAGTTCTTC.

The sample holds one count of this clone. The junction departs from germline at one end; a sequencing error may be responsible. J is TRBJ1-4 and V is TRBV7-7; no firm D call. This CDR3 spans 15 amino acids. In germline, CDR1 is SSHAT, CDR2 FNYEAQ (reference sequence). CDR3 in DNA: TGTGCTAGCAGCCGAAGTTTACAGAAAAATGAAAAACTGTTTTTT. The encoded protein is CASSRSLQKNEKLFF.

This rearrangement joins TRBV3-1 (or the pseudogene TRBV3-2) to TRBJ2-7; D is uncertain. The V gene's germline CDR1 is LGHDT and CDR2 YNNKEL (reference sequence). The CDR3 is made up of 12 amino acids. Trimming cost V 3 bases and J 0 bases, with 3 bases left between them. The DNA of the CDR3 is TGTGCCAGCAGCCATAGCTCCTACGAGCAGTACTTC. This encodes CASSHSSYEQYF.

The gene calls are TRBV3-1 (or the pseudogene TRBV3-2) and TRBJ1-2; maybe TRBD1 (5 bases). Germline V CDR1 and CDR2: LGHDT, YNNKEL (reference sequence). Trimming removed 2 bases from V and 8 bases from J, with 9 bases in between. The CDR3 loop spans 12 amino acids. Here the CDR3 DNA reads TGTGCCAGCAGCCAACATCAGGGAGGCTACACCTTC. Translated, it gives CASSQHQGGYTF.

The chain is built from TRBV19 and TRBJ1-4; no reliable D call. V dropped 10 bases and J dropped 7 bases, with 22 bases sitting between them. CDR1 and CDR2 (germline): LNHDA, SQIVND (reference sequence). The CDR3 runs to 15 residues. CDR3 bases: TGTGCCACTGGAGGGTCAACTCTCATCAGTGAAAAACTGTTTTTT. Amino acid sequence: CATGGSTLISEKLFF.

This clone has more than one count but fewer than ten. This sequence joins TRBV7-9 and TRBJ2-5, with TRBD2 identical over 13 bases. CDR3 length equals 15 residues. The germline gives CDR1 SEHNR, CDR2 FQNEAQ (reference sequence). With 5 bases clipped from V and 3 bases from J, the junction kept 3 bases outside the gene matches. The CDR3 nucleotides read TGTGCCAGCAGCCCCGGACTAGCGGGAGAAGAGACCCAGTACTTC. This codes for CASSPGLAGEETQYF. Based on the CDR3 plus reference TRBV7-9 and TRBJ2-5, the full variable domain is DTGVSQNPRHKITKRGQNVTFRCDPISEHNRLYWYRQTLGQGPEFLTYFQNEAQLEKSRLLSDRFSAERPKGSFSTLEIQRTEQGDSAMYLCASSPGLAGEETQYFGPGTRLLVL.

This rearrangement joins TRBV28 to TRBJ2-7; tentative D call: TRBD2 (5 bases). Germline assignment: CDR1 MDHEN and CDR2 SYDVKM. V shed 11 bases and J shed 2 bases, with 16 bases lying between them. The CDR3 has 13 amino acids. The CDR3 sequence: CALGKTSPYEQYF. As DNA, the CDR3 is TGTGCCCTCGGGAAGACAAGCCCCTACGAGCAGTACTTC.

This clone was seen a single time. The CDR3: CASSLNGEGDEQYF. The DNA of the CDR3 is TGCGCCAGCAGCCTAAATGGTGAGGGGGACGAGCAGTACTTC. The genes are TRBV5-1 and TRBJ2-7; possible D gene TRBD1, 6 bases. V lost 4 bases and J lost 5, with 16 bases in between. The CDR3 is made up of 14 amino acids. Germline V gene lookup returns CDR1 SGHRS and CDR2 YFSETQ.

The genes are TRBV28 and TRBJ1-6; maybe TRBD1 (6 bases). V lost 5 bases and J lost 5, with 13 bases in between. CDR3 length: 15 residues. CDR1 and CDR2 (germline): MDHEN, SYDVKM. As DNA, the CDR3 is TGTGCCAGCAGTCCACAGGGTATTGATAATTCACCCCTCCACTTT. The encoded protein is CASSPQGIDNSPLHF.

The rearrangement joins TRBV7-2 to TRBJ1-2, with D unresolved. This CDR3 has 13 amino acids. V gave up 1 base and J gave up 6 bases, with 9 bases separating them. Germline V lookup: CDR1 SGHTA, CDR2 FQGNSA. The CDR3 sequence: CASSLGLRDGYTF. The CDR3 DNA reads TGTGCCAGCAGCTTAGGATTAAGAGATGGCTACACCTTC.

The chain couples TRBV7-6 to TRBJ2-1; 13 nucleotides match TRBD2. Germline V gives CDR1 SGHVS, CDR2 FNYEAQ. With V trimmed by 5 bases and J by 3 bases, 13 bases remained unmatched. The CDR3 is made up of 19 amino acids. DNA for the CDR3: TGTGCCAGCAGCCAGACTAGCGGGGGGCCCTGGAAGTTCTACAATGAGCAGTTCTTC. This encodes CASSQTSGGPWKFYNEQFF. Supplemented by reference TRBV7-6 and TRBJ2-1, the full variable domain reads GAGVSQSPRYKVTKRGQDVALRCDPISGHVSLYWYRQALGQGPEFLTYFNYEAQQDKSGLPNDRFSAERPEGSISTLTIQRTEQRDSAMYRCASSQTSGGPWKFYNEQFFGPGTRLTVL.

The gene calls are TRBV7-2 and TRBJ1-3, with D tentatively TRBD1 (5 bases). V was pared by 4 bases and J by 4 bases, with 11 bases between. Germline V CDR1 and CDR2: SGHTA, FQGNSA. The CDR3 contains 14 residues. CDR3 in amino acids: CASSSRRAGNTIYF. CDR3 DNA sequence: TGTGCCAGCAGCTCACGCAGGGCCGGAAACACCATATATTTT.

This chain connects TRBV2 to TRBJ2-2; a possible D gene is TRBD1 (5 bases). V was cut by 1 base and J by 6 bases, with 6 bases left in between. CDR1 is SNHLY and CDR2 is FYNNEI in the germline V gene. The CDR3 totals 13 residues. The CDR3 DNA follows: TGTGCCAGCAGTGAAGACAGGTCCGGGGAGCTGTTTTTT. It specifies CASSEDRSGELFF.